This record looks at one T cell receptor beta chain sequence and its context. Its antigen is still unknown. This sample was included in a study of T cells in Graves' hyperthyroidism and ophthalmopathy. Study-wide context: The authors collected peripheral blood at initial diagnosis, before any treatment. Broader study findings: Also found in blood were most expanded thyroid clonotypes above 0.001.

This CDR3 region has 19 residues. Germline V gives CDR1 MGHRA, CDR2 YSYEKL. V shed 0 bases and J 6 bases; nucleotides not matched to a gene: 12. Authors of the study amplified TCR beta CDR3 regions from RNA transcripts. The TCR CDR3 was amplified in a first-round RT-PCR using the HTBI primer set. A single record per CDR3 protein comes from TCRdb applying MiXCR to the multiplex PCR reads. Of roughly 750,000 distinct CDR3 sequences listed, about a sixth were seen once; the top ten hold around 8%. The chain employs TRBV4-1 and TRBJ2-1; 12 positions match TRBD2. The clonotype was recovered from a man between 18 and 29 years old with Graves' hyperthyroidism. The material sequenced was blood. The CDR3 spells CASSQDLRKGLAGRNEQFF. The CDR3 region has the DNA TGCGCCAGCAGCCAAGATCTACGGAAGGGACTAGCGGGCCGCAATGAGCAGTTCTTC.